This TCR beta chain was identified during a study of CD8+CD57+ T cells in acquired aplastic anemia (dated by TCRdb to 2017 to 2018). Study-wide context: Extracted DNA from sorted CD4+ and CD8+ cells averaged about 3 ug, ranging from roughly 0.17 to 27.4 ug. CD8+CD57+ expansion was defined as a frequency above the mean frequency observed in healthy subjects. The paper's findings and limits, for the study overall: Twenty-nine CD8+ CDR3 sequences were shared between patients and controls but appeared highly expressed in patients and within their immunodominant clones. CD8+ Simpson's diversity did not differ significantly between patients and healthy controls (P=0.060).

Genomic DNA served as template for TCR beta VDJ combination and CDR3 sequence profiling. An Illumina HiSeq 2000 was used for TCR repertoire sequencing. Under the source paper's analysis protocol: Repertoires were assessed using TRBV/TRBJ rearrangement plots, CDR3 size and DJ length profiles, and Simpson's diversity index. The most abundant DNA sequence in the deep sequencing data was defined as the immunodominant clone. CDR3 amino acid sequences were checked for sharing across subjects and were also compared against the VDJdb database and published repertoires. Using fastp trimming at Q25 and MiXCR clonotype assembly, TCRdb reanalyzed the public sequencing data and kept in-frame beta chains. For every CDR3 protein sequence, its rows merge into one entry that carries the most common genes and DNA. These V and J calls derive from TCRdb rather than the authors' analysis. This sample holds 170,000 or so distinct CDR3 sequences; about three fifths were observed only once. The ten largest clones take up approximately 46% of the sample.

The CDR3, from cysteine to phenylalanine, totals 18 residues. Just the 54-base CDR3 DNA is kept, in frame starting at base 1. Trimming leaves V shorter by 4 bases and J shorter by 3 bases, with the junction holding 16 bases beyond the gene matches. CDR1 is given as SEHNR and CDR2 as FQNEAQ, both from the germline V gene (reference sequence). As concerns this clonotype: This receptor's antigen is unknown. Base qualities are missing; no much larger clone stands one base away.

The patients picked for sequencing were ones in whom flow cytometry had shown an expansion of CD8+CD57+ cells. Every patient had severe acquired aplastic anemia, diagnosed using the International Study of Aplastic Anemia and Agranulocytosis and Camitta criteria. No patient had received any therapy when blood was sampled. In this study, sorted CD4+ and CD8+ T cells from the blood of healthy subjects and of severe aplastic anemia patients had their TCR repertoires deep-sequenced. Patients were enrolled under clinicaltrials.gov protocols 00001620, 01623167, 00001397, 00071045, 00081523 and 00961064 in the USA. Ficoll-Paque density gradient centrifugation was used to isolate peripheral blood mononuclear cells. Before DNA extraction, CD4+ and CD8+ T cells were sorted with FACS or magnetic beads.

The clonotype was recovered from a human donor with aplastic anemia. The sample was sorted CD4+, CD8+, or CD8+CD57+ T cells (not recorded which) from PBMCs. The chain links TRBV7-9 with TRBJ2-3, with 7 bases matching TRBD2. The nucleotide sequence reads TGTGCCAGCAGCTCTCCTAGCTCGAGGGAGGGCCGAACAGATACGCAGTATTTT. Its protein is CASSSPSSREGRTDTQYF.